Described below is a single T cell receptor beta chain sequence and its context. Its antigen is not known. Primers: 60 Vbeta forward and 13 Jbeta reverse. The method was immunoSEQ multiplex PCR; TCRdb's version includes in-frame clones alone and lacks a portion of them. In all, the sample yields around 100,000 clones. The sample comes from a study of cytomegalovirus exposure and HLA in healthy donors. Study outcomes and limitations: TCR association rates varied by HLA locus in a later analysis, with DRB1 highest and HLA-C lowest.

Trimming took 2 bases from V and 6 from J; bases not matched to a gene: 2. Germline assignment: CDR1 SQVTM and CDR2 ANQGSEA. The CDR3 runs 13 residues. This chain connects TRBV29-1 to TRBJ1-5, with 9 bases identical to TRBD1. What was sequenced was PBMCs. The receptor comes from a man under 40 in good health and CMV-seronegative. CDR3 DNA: TGCAGCGTTGAAACGACAGGGGGTCAGCCCCAGCATTTT. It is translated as CSVETTGGQPQHF.